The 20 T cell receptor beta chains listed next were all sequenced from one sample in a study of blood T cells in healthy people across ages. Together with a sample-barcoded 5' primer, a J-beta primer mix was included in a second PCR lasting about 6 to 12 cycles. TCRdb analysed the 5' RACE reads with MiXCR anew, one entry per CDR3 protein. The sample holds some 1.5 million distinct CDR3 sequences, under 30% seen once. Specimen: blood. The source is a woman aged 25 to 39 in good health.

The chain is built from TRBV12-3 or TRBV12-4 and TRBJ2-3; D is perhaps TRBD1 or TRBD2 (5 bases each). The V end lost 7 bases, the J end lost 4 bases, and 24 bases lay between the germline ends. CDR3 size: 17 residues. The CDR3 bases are TGTGCCAGCACCCGATGGATGGGGGAAAGCCTCTCAGATACGCAGTATTTT. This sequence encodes CASTRWMGESLSDTQYF.

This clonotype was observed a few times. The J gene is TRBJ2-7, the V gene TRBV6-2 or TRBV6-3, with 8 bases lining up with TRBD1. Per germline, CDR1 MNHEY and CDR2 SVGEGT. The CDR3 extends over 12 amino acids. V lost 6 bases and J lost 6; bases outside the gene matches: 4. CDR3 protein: CASRKTGAEQYF. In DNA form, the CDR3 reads TGTGCCAGCAGGAAGACAGGGGCCGAGCAGTACTTC.

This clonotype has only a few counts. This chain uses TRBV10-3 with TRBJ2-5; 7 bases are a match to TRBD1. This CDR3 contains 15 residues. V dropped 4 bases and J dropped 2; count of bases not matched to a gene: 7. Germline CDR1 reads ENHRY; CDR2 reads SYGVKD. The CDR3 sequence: CAISASTGEQETQYF. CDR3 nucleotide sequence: TGTGCCATCAGTGCTTCAACAGGGGAGCAAGAGACCCAGTACTTC.

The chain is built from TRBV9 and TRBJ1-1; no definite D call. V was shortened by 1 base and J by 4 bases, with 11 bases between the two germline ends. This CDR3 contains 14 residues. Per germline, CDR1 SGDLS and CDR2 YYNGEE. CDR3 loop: CASSVTVSVTEAFF. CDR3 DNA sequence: TGTGCCAGCAGCGTAACTGTTAGTGTCACTGAAGCTTTCTTT. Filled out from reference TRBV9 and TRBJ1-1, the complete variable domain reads DSGVTQTPKHLITATGQRVTLRCSPRSGDLSVYWYQQSLDQGLQFLIQYYNGEERAKGNILERFSAQQFPDLHSELNLSSLELGDSALYFCASSVTVSVTEAFFGQGTRLTVV.

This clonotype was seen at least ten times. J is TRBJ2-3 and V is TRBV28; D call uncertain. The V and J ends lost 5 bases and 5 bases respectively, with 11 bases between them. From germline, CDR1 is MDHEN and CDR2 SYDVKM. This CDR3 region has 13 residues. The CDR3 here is CASSNADGDTQYF. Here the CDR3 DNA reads TGTGCCAGCAGTAATGCGGACGGAGATACGCAGTATTTT.

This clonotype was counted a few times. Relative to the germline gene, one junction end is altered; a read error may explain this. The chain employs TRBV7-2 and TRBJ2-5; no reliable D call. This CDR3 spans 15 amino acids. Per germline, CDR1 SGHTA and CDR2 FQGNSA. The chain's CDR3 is CAGSLVAGKQETQYF. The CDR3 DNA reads TGTGCCGGCAGCTTAGTAGCTGGAAAACAAGAGACCCAGTACTTC.

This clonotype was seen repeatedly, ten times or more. This CDR3 reads CASSLDGEINYGYTF. In DNA, the CDR3 is TGCGCCAGCAGCTTGGACGGAGAAATTAACTATGGCTACACCTTC. The rearrangement links TRBV5-1 to TRBJ1-2; D not certain. V lost 0 bases and J lost 1, with 10 bases in between. The CDR3 runs to 15 residues. Looked up from germline, CDR1 is SGHRS and CDR2 is YFSETQ.

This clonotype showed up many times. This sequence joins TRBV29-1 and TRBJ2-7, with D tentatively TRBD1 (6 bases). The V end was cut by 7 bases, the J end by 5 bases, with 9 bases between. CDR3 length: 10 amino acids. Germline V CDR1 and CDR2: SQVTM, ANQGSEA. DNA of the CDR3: TGCAGCGGAGGGGACAACGAGCAGTACTTC. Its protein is CSGGDNEQYF.

As DNA, the CDR3 is TGTGCCAGCAGTTTATATAGCCCGCAAGAGACCCAGTACTTC. This sequence encodes CASSLYSPQETQYF. This sequence joins TRBV28 and TRBJ2-5; no reliable D call. The V and J ends lost 1 base and 2 bases respectively, with 8 bases between them. The CDR3 is 14 amino acids. Germline V CDR1 and CDR2: MDHEN, SYDVKM.

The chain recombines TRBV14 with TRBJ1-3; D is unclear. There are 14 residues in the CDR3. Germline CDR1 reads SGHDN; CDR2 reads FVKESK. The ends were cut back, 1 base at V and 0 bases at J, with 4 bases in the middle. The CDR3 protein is CASSQARSGNTIYF. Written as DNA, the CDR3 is TGTGCCAGCAGCCAAGCCCGCTCTGGAAACACCATATATTTT.

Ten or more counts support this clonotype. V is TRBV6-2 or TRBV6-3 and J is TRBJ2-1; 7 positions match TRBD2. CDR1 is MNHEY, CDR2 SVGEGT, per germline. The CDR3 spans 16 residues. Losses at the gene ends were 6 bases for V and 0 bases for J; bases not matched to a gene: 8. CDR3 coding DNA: TGTGCCAGCAGACGTACTAGCGCGAGCTCCTACAATGAGCAGTTCTTC. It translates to CASRRTSASSYNEQFF.

The CDR3 protein is CSARDFLSYNEQYF. The DNA for the CDR3 is TGCAGTGCTAGGGACTTCCTCTCCTACAATGAGCAGTACTTC. This chain uses TRBV20-1 with TRBJ2-1; tentatively, D is TRBD2 (5 bases). Matching the DNA end better, TRBJ2-7 makes the J call doubtful. From germline, CDR1 is DFQATT and CDR2 SNEGSKA (reference sequence). The CDR3 spans 14 residues.

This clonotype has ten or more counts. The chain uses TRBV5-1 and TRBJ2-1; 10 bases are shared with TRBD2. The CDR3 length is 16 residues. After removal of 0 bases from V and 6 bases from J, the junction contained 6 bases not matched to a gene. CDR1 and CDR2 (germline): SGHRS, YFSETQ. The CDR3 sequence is CASSLAGSGGLNEQFF. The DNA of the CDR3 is TGCGCCAGCAGCTTGGCTGGTAGCGGGGGGCTCAATGAGCAGTTCTTC.

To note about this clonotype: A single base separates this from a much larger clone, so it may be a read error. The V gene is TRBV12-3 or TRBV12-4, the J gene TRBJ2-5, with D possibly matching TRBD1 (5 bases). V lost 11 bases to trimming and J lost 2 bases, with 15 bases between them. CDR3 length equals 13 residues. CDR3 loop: CARTIRTQETQYF. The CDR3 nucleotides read TGTGCCCGCACTATCCGGACACAAGAGACCCAGTACTTC.

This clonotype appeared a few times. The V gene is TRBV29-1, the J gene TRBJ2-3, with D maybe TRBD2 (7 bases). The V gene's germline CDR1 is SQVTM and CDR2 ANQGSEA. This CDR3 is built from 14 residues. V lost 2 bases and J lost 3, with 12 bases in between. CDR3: CSVESGRGTDTQYF. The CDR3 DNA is TGCAGCGTTGAATCTGGGAGGGGGACAGATACGCAGTATTTT.

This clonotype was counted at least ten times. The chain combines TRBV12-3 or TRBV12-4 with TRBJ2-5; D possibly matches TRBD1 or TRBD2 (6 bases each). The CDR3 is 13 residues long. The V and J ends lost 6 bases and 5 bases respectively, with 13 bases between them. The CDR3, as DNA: TGTGCCAGCAGCTTATTAGGGGGGGAGACCCAGTACTTC. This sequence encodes CASSLLGGETQYF.

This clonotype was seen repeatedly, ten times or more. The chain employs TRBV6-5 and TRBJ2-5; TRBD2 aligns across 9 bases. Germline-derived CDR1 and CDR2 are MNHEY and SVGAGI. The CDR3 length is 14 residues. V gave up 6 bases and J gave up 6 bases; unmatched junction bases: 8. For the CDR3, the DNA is TGTGCCAGCAGGATGGCGGGAGGGTGGAAGACCCAGTACTTC. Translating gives CASRMAGGWKTQYF.

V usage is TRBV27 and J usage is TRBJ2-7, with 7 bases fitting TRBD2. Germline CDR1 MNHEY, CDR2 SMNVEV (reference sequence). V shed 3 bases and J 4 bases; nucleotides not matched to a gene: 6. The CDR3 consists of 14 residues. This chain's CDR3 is CASSFGWEGYEQYF. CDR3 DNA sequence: TGTGCCAGCAGTTTTGGATGGGAGGGGTACGAGCAGTACTTC.

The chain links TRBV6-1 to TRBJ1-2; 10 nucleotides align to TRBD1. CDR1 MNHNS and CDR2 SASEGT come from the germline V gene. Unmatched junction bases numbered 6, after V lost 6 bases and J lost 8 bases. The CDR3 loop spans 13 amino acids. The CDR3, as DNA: TGTGCCAGCAGGTCCCGGGACAGGGGCGGCTACACCTTC. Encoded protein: CASRSRDRGGYTF.

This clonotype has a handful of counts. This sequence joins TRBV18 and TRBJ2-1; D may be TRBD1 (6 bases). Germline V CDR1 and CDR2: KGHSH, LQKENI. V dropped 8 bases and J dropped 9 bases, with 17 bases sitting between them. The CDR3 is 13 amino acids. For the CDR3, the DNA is TGTGCCAGCCAGGACAGTCTTGTTTCTGAGCAGTTCTTC. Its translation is CASQDSLVSEQFF. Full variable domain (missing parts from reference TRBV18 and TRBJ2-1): NAGVMQNPRHLVRRRGQEARLRCSPMKGHSHVYWYRQLPEEGLKFMVYLQKENIIDESGMPKERFSAEFPKEGPSILRIQQVVRGDSAAYFCASQDSLVSEQFFGPGTRLTVL.